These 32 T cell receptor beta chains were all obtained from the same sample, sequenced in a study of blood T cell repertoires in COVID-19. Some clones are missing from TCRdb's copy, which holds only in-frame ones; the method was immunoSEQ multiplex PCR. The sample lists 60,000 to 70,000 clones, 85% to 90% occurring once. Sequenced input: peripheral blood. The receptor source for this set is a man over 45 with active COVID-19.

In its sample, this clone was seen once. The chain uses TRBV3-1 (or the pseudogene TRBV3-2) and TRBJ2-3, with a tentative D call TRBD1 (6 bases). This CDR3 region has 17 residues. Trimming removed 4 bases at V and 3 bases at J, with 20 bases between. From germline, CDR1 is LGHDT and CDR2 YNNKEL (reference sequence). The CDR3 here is CASSPSPRQEMTDTQYF. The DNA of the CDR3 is TGTGCCAGCAGCCCGAGCCCTAGACAGGAAATGACAGATACGCAGTATTTT.

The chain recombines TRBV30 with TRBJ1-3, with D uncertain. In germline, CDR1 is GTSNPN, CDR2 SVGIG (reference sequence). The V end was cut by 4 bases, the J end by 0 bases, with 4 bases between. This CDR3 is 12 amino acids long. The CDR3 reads CAWISSGNTIYF. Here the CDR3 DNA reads TGTGCCTGGATTAGCTCTGGAAACACCATATATTTT.

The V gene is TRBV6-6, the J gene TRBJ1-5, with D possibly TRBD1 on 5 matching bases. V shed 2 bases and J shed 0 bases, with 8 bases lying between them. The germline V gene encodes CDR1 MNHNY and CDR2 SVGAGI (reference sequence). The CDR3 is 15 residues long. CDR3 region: CASSYAGDSNQPQHF. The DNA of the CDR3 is TGTGCCAGCAGTTACGCGGGGGATAGCAATCAGCCCCAGCATTTT.

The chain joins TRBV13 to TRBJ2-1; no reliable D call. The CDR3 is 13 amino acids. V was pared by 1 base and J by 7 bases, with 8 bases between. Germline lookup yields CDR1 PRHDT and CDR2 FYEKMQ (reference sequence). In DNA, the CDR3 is TGTGCCAGCAGCTTAGCTGTATTTAATGAGCAGTTCTTC. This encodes CASSLAVFNEQFF.

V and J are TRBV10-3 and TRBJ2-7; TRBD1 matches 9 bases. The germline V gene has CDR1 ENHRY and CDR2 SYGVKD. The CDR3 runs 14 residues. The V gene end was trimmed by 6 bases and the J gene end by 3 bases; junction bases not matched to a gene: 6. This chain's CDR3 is CAISRGDRVYEQYF. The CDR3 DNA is TGTGCCATCAGCCGGGGGGACAGGGTCTACGAGCAGTACTTC.

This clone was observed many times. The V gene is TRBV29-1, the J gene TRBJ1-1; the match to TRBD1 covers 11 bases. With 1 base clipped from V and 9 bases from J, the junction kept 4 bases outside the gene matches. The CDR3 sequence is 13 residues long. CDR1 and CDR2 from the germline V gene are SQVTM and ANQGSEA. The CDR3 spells CSVEAWTGGKAFF. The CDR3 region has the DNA TGCAGCGTTGAAGCCTGGACAGGGGGCAAAGCTTTCTTT.

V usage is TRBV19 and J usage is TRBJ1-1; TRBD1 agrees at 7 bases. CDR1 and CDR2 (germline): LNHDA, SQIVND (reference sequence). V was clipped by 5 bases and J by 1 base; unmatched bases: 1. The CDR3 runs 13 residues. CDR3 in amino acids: CASSYRGNTEAFF. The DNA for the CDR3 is TGTGCCAGTAGTTACAGGGGGAACACTGAAGCTTTCTTT.

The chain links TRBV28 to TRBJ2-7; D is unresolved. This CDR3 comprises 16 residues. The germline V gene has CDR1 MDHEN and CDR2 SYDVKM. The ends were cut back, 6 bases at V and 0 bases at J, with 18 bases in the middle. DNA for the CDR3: TGTGCCAGCAGCACCCCCAGCGCGCCGTACTCCTACGAGCAGTACTTC. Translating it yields CASSTPSAPYSYEQYF.

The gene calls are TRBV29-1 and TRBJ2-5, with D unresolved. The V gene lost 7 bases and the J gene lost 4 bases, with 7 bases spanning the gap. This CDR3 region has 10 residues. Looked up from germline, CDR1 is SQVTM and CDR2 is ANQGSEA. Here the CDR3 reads CSAATETQYF. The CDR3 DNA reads TGCAGCGCTGCTACAGAGACCCAGTACTTC.

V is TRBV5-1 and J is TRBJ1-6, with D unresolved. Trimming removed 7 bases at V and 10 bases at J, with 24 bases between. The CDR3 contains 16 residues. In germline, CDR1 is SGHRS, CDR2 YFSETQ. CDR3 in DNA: TGCGCCAGCCGAGGGTTGGGTACGAGGGAAGGATCACCCCTCCACTTT. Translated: CASRGLGTREGSPLHF. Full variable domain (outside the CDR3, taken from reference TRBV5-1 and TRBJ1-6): KAGVTQTPRYLIKTRGQQVTLSCSPISGHRSVSWYQQTPGQGLQFLFEYFSETQRNKGNFPGRFSGRQFSNSRSEMNVSTLELGDSALYLCASRGLGTREGSPLHFGNGTRLTVT.

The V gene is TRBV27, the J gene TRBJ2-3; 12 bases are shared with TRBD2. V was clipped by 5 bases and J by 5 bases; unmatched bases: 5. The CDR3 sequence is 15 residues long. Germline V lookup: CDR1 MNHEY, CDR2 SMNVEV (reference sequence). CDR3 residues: CASSRLAGVGDTQYF. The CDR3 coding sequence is TGTGCCAGCAGTCGACTAGCGGGGGTGGGAGATACGCAGTATTTT.

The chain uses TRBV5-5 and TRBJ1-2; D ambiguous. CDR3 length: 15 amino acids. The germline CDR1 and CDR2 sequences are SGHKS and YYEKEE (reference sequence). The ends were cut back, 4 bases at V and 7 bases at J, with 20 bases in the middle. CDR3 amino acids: CASSPSEGPGGGYTF. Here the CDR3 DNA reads TGTGCCAGCAGCCCCAGTGAGGGCCCTGGTGGTGGCTACACCTTC.

In DNA form, the CDR3 reads TGCGCCAGCAGCCAAGACTCGACAGCACCCGAGCAGTACTTC. Protein product: CASSQDSTAPEQYF. V is TRBV4-3 and J is TRBJ2-7; possibly TRBD1 for D (5 bases). The germline V and J ends were trimmed by 0 bases and 6 bases, with 12 bases remaining between them. Per germline, CDR1 LGHNA and CDR2 YSLEER. The CDR3 length is 14 residues.

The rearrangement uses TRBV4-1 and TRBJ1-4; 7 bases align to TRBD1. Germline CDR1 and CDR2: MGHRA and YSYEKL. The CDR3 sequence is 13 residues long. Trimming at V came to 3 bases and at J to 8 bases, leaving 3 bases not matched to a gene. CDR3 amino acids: CASSQSDREKLFF. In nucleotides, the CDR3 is TGCGCCAGCAGCCAGTCGGACAGGGAAAAACTGTTTTTT.

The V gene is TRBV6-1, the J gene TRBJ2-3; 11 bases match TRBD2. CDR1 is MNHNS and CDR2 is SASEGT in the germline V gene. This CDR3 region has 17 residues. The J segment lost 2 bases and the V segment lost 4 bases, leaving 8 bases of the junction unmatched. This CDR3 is CASSGGTSGDYTDTQYF. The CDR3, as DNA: TGTGCCAGCAGTGGTGGGACTAGCGGTGACTACACAGATACGCAGTATTTT.

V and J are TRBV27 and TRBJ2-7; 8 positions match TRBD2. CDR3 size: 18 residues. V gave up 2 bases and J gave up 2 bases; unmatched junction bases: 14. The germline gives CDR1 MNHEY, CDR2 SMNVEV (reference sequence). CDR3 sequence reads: CASSLRTSSSGYTYEQYF. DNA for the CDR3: TGTGCCAGCAGTTTACGCACCTCCTCTAGCGGGTACACCTACGAGCAGTACTTC.

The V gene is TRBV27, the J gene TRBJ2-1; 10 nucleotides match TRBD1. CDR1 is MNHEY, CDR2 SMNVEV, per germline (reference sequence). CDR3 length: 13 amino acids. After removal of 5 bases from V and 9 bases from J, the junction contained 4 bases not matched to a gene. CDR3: CASSTRTGGEQFF. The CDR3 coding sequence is TGTGCCAGCAGTACCCGGACAGGGGGTGAGCAGTTCTTC.

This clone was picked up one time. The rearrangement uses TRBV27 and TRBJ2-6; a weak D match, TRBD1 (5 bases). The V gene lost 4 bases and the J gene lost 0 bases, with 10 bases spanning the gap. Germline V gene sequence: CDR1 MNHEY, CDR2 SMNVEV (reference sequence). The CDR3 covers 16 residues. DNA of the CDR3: TGTGCCAGCAGTTACATCGACAGCTCTGGGGCCAACGTCCTGACTTTC. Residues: CASSYIDSSGANVLTF.

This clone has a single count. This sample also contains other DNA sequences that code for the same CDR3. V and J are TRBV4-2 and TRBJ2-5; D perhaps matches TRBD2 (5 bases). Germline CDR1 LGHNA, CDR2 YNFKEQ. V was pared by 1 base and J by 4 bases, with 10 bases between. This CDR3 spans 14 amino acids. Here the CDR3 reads CASSQGTSGETQYF. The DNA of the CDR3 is TGTGCCAGCAGCCAAGGTACTAGTGGAGAGACCCAGTACTTC.

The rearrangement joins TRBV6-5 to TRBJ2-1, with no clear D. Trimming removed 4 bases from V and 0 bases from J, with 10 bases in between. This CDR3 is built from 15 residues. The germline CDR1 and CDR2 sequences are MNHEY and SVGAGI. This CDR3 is CASSLQRSSYNEQFF. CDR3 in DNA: TGTGCCAGCAGTTTACAAAGAAGCTCCTACAATGAGCAGTTCTTC.

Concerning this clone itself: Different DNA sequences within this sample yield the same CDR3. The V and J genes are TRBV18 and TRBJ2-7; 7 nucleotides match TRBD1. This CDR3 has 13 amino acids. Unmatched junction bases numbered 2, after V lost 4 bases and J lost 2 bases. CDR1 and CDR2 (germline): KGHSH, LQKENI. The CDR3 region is CASSQGQTYEQYF. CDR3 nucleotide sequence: TGTGCCAGCTCACAGGGACAGACCTACGAGCAGTACTTC.

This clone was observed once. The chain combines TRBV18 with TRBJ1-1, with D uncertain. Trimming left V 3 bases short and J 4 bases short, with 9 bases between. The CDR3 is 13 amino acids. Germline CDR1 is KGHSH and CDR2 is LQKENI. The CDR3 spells CASSPILSTEAFF. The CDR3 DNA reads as TGTGCCAGCTCACCGATACTCTCCACTGAAGCTTTCTTT.

CDR3 protein: CASSQGQSANSPLHF. In DNA form, the CDR3 reads TGTGCCAGCAGCCAAGGACAGTCAGCTAATTCACCCCTCCACTTT. V gene TRBV3-1 (or the pseudogene TRBV3-2) combines with J gene TRBJ1-6, with D maybe TRBD1 (5 bases). This CDR3 spans 15 amino acids. Germline V gives CDR1 LGHDT, CDR2 YNNKEL (reference sequence). The V end lost 1 base, the J end lost 6 bases, and 10 bases lay between the germline ends.

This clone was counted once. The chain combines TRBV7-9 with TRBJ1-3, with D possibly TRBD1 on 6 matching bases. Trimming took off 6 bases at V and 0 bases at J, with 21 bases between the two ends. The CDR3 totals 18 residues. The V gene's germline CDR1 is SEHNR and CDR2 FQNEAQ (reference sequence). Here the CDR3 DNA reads TGTGCCAGCAGACAACCGGGGCAGGGGCCGAGCTCTGGAAACACCATATATTTT. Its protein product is CASRQPGQGPSSGNTIYF.

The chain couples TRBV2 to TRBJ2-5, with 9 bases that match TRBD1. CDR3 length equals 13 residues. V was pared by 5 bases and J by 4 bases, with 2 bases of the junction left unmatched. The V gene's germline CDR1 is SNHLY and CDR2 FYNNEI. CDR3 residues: CASSQGQGETQYF. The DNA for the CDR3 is TGTGCCAGCAGTCAGGGACAGGGAGAGACCCAGTACTTC.

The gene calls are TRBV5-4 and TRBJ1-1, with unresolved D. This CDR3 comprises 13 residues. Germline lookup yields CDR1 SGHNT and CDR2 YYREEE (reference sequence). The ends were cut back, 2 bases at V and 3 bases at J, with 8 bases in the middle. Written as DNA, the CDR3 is TGTGCCAGCAGCTTCGACACTTACACTGAAGCTTTCTTT. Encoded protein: CASSFDTYTEAFF.

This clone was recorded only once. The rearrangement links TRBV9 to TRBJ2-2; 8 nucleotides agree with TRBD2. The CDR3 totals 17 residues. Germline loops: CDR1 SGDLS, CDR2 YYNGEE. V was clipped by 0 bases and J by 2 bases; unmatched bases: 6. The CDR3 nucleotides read TGTGCCAGCAGCGTAGGCGCGGTAGCGGGAAACACCGGGGAGCTGTTTTTT. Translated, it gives CASSVGAVAGNTGELFF.

CDR3 bases: TGTGCCAGCAGCTTAACTTCCGGAGAGACCCAGTACTTC. Encoded protein: CASSLTSGETQYF. The chain combines TRBV7-3 with TRBJ2-5; no clear D gene. Germline loops: CDR1 SGHTA, CDR2 FQGTGA. The V and J ends lost 0 bases and 4 bases respectively, with 6 bases between them. CDR3 length: 13 amino acids.

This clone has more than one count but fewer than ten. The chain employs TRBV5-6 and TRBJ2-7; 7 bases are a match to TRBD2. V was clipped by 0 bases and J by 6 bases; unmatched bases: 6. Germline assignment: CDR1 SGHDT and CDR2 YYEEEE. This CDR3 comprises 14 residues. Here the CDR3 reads CASSLEGLVGEQYF. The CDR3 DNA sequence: TGTGCCAGCAGCTTGGAAGGACTAGTGGGCGAGCAGTACTTC.

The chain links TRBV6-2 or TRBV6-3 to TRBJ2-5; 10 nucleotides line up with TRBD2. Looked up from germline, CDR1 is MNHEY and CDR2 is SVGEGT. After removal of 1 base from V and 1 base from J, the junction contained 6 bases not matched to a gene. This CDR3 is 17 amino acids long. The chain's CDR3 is CASSYYYVAGGQETQYF. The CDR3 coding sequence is TGTGCCAGCAGTTACTACTATGTAGCGGGAGGCCAAGAGACCCAGTACTTC.

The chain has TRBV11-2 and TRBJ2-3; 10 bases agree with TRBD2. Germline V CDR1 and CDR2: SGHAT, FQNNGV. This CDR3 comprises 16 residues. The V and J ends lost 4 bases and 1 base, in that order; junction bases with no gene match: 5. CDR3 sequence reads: CASSYTGLAGTDTQYF. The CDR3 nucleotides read TGTGCCAGCAGCTACACAGGACTAGCGGGCACAGATACGCAGTATTTT.

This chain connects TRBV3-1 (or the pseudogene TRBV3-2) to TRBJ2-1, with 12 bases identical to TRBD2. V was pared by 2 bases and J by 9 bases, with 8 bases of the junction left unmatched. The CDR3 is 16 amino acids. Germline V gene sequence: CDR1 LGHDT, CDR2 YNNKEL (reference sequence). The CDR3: CASSQPLAGGTREQFF. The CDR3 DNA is TGTGCCAGCAGCCAACCACTAGCGGGGGGTACACGTGAGCAGTTCTTC.